The rows below give T cell receptor beta chains drawn from one sample of a study of vaccination effects on CD4 cells after COVID-19. No antigen has been identified for these receptors. The protocol was immunoSEQ multiplex PCR, while the TCRdb copy is restricted to in-frame clones and leaves out a portion. The repertoire has roughly 21,000 clones, 73% of them found once; the top ten carry over 20%. This specimen consisted of CD4+ T cells from PBMCs cultured with HCoV-NL63 spike peptides, obtained before COVID-19 vaccination. These receptors were collected from a human donor who received a COVID-19 vaccine. Both conserved end residues are trimmed from each CDR3. The order of the fields is V gene, J gene, CDR3 protein.

>TRBV15|TRBJ1-2
ATSRDGSDRGGSGYT
>TRBV19|TRBJ2-3
ASKTVAGTLTDTQY
>TRBV20-1|TRBJ1-2
SPTGQGYT
>TRBV5-1|TRBJ1-2
ASSLGATVFNGYT
>TRBV2|TRBJ2-1
ASSERGLAIDEQF
>TRBV28|TRBJ2-7
ASSLRGPPYEQY
>TRBV20-1|TRBJ2-5
SAVQGETQY
>TRBV10-3|TRBJ2-7
AISLAGTSYEQY
>TRBV28|TRBJ2-1
ASSPPLAGPRNEQF
>TRBV19|TRBJ1-4
ASRDGIEKLF